This entry lists 31 T cell receptor beta chains sequenced from one sample in a study of blood T cells in healthy people across ages. The authors ran a second PCR of 7 to 11 cycles using a sample-barcoded 5' primer and a J-beta primer mix. TCRdb independently ran MiXCR on the 5' RACE reads; one entry per CDR3 protein. The sample yields some 1.1 million distinct CDR3 sequences, around two fifths seen once. The material sequenced was blood. These receptors originate from a man between 18 and 35 years old in good health.

The chain links TRBV7-2 to TRBJ1-2, with 8 bases fitting TRBD1. The CDR3 length is 14 residues. From germline, CDR1 is SGHTA and CDR2 FQGNSA. J was trimmed by 6 bases and V by 7 bases; bases with no gene match: 10. For the CDR3, the DNA is TGTGCCAGCAAGAAAGGACAGGGAGAAGATGGCTACACCTTC. Protein product: CASKKGQGEDGYTF.

The J gene is TRBJ1-4, the V gene TRBV11-2; D not resolved. Trimming cost V 2 bases and J 0 bases, with 10 bases left between them. Germline V gene sequence: CDR1 SGHAT, CDR2 FQNNGV. The CDR3 covers 16 residues. CDR3 protein: CASSLSQRATNEKLFF. DNA for the CDR3: TGTGCCAGCAGCTTATCGCAGCGCGCAACTAATGAAAAACTGTTTTTT.

The chain recombines TRBV4-3 with TRBJ2-2; D gene uncertain. The V gene lost 3 bases and the J gene lost 4 bases, with 9 bases spanning the gap. The germline gives CDR1 LGHNA, CDR2 YSLEER. CDR3 length: 14 amino acids. CDR3 nucleotides: TGCGCCAGCAGCCAGGGCGTCGGCACCGGGGAGCTGTTTTTT. Translating it yields CASSQGVGTGELFF.

The chain recombines TRBV9 with TRBJ2-1; TRBD2 matches at 8 bases. This CDR3 spans 13 amino acids. Germline V gives CDR1 SGDLS, CDR2 YYNGEE. V was pared by 3 bases and J by 7 bases, with 3 bases of the junction left unmatched. Written as DNA, the CDR3 is TGTGCCAGCAGCGCCGGGACTAGTAATGAGCAGTTCTTC. Translated, it gives CASSAGTSNEQFF.

This clonotype occurred a few times. The chain couples TRBV4-2 to TRBJ1-2; 7 bases map to TRBD1. Trimming took 0 bases from V and 4 from J; bases not matched to a gene: 5. This CDR3 is built from 15 residues. Germline-derived CDR1 and CDR2 are LGHNA and YNFKEQ. This chain's CDR3 is CASSQDGDSPYGYTF. The DNA of the CDR3 is TGTGCCAGCAGCCAAGACGGGGACAGTCCCTATGGCTACACCTTC.

As concerns this clonotype: Mismatch with germline at one junction end may stem from a read error. This chain connects TRBV12-3 or TRBV12-4 to TRBJ2-3; TRBD2 matches 11 bases. This CDR3 is built from 15 residues. For the CDR3, the DNA is TGTGCCAGCACCCGACTAGCGGGGACTACAGATACGCAATATTTT. It is translated as CASTRLAGTTDTQYF.

V usage is TRBV3-1 and J usage is TRBJ2-2; 11 nucleotides match TRBD2. After removal of 1 base from V and 0 bases from J, the junction contained 7 bases not matched to a gene. Germline V gene lookup returns CDR1 LGHDT and CDR2 YNNKEL (reference sequence). The CDR3 has 19 residues. The CDR3 bases are TGTGCCAGCAGCCAAGTTCGCCGTAGCGGGGGGGCGAACACCGGGGAGCTGTTTTTT. Its translation is CASSQVRRSGGANTGELFF.

The V call is TRBV4-3, the J call TRBJ2-1; weak D call: TRBD2 (6 bases). The CDR3 has 13 amino acids. CDR1 LGHNA and CDR2 YSLEER come from the germline V gene. Trimming shortened V by 3 bases and J by 9 bases, and 12 bases separated the two germline ends. CDR3 loop: CASSQELASEQFF. CDR3 in DNA: TGCGCCAGCAGCCAGGAGCTAGCGAGTGAGCAGTTCTTC.

This chain links TRBV7-2 with TRBJ2-5; 7 nucleotides align to TRBD2. This CDR3 is 15 amino acids long. V lost 3 bases to trimming and J lost 1 base; unmatched junction nucleotides: 5. The germline V gene has CDR1 SGHTA and CDR2 FQGNSA. This CDR3 is CASSLQRGGQETQYF. CDR3 in DNA: TGTGCCAGCAGCTTGCAGCGGGGAGGCCAAGAGACCCAGTACTTC.

This clonotype was seen a few times. The chain carries TRBV12-3 or TRBV12-4 and TRBJ2-4, with 9 bases fitting TRBD2. CDR3 length equals 13 residues. V dropped 3 bases and J dropped 11; count of bases not matched to a gene: 5. CDR3 nucleotide sequence: TGTGCCAGCAGTTTGAGCGGGGGGACGTTTCAGTACTTC. The encoded protein is CASSLSGGTFQYF.

The chain recombines TRBV18 with TRBJ1-5, with TRBD1 matching 9 bases. CDR1 and CDR2 (germline): KGHSH, LQKENI. There are 16 residues in the CDR3. With V trimmed by 6 bases and J by 5 bases, 11 bases remained unmatched. The CDR3 loop reads CASSSGTGSVDQPQHF. The CDR3 DNA sequence: TGTGCCAGCTCGTCAGGGACAGGGTCGGTAGATCAGCCCCAGCATTTT.

The chain carries TRBV9 and TRBJ2-3; maybe TRBD2 (5 bases). V dropped 4 bases and J dropped 4 bases, with 10 bases sitting between them. The V gene's germline CDR1 is SGDLS and CDR2 YYNGEE. This CDR3 has 13 amino acids. CDR3 sequence reads: CASSPSLPDTQYF. CDR3 nucleotides: TGTGCCAGCAGCCCTAGCCTCCCAGATACGCAGTATTTT.

In this sample, this clonotype turned up a few times. The rearrangement joins TRBV5-4 to TRBJ2-1; no clear D gene. Germline V lookup: CDR1 SGHNT, CDR2 YYREEE (reference sequence). V dropped 2 bases and J dropped 6 bases, with 9 bases sitting between them. There are 13 residues in the CDR3. Here the CDR3 reads CASSFSTSNEQFF. The CDR3 DNA reads TGTGCCAGCAGCTTCTCGACCTCCAATGAGCAGTTCTTC.

The rearrangement joins TRBV7-3 to TRBJ1-1; D call uncertain. Trimming removed 3 bases from V and 4 bases from J, with 15 bases in between. CDR1 is SGHTA, CDR2 FQGTGA, per germline. The CDR3 covers 15 residues. The CDR3 here is CASSFSHVGGTEAFF. Here the CDR3 DNA reads TGTGCCAGCAGCTTCTCCCACGTGGGCGGCACTGAAGCTTTCTTT.

V usage is TRBV5-1 and J usage is TRBJ2-2; no reliable D call. The CDR3 has 17 amino acids. Germline CDR1 SGHRS, CDR2 YFSETQ. The V gene lost 6 bases and the J gene lost 2 bases, with 20 bases spanning the gap. DNA for the CDR3: TGCGCCAGCACACCCGGTCCTCAGATAACCAACACCGGGGAGCTGTTTTTT. Its protein product is CASTPGPQITNTGELFF.

In its sample, this clonotype was seen many times. V and J are TRBV6-6 and TRBJ2-5; the D gene could be TRBD1 or TRBD2 (5 bases each). Trimming pared 3 bases from V and 1 base from J, leaving 9 bases between. The CDR3 is 14 amino acids. Germline V lookup: CDR1 MNHNY, CDR2 SVGAGI (reference sequence). The CDR3: CASSYPGAQETQYF. As DNA, the CDR3 is TGTGCCAGCAGTTATCCCGGGGCCCAAGAGACCCAGTACTTC.

The V call is TRBV7-2, the J call TRBJ1-2; D unclear. The CDR3 totals 13 residues. Trimming removed 0 bases at V and 7 bases at J, with 9 bases between. Germline V gives CDR1 SGHTA, CDR2 FQGNSA. CDR3 bases: TGTGCCAGCAGCTTAGCGGATCCGGGTGGCTACACCTTC. It encodes CASSLADPGGYTF.

The CDR3 nucleotides are TGTGCCAGCAGGGACTTACAGGGGGCGGGCCCTGAAGCTTTCTTT. It is translated as CASRDLQGAGPEAFF. The gene calls are TRBV6-2 or TRBV6-3 and TRBJ1-1; 9 bases match TRBD1. Germline CDR1 reads MNHEY; CDR2 reads SVGEGT. The ends lost 6 bases at V and 6 bases at J; junction bases unmatched: 11. The CDR3 extends over 15 amino acids.

The rearrangement uses TRBV4-1 and TRBJ1-4; weak D call: TRBD1 (6 bases). In germline, CDR1 is MGHRA, CDR2 YSYEKL. This CDR3 comprises 14 residues. Trimming took 0 bases from V and 5 from J, leaving 7 bases between them. The CDR3 DNA reads TGCGCCAGCAGCCAAGATGACAGGAATGAAAAACTGTTTTTT. Its translation: CASSQDDRNEKLFF.

J is TRBJ1-4 and V is TRBV4-2; D not certain. This CDR3 is built from 15 residues. With 0 bases removed from V and 3 bases from J, the gap between germline ends came to 8 bases. Germline lookup yields CDR1 LGHNA and CDR2 YNFKEQ. Written as DNA, the CDR3 is TGTGCCAGCAGCCAAGATCACAGTCCTAATGAAAAACTGTTTTTT. Its translation: CASSQDHSPNEKLFF.

This rearrangement joins TRBV20-1 to TRBJ2-1, with a possible D match to TRBD2 (5 bases). Trimming stripped 6 bases from V and 10 bases from J, with 16 bases between. This CDR3 is 12 amino acids long. Germline V gene data show CDR1 as DFQATT and CDR2 as SNEGSKA (reference sequence). This chain's CDR3 is CSAATAGREQFF. For the CDR3, the DNA is TGCAGTGCCGCAACGGCGGGCCGAGAGCAGTTCTTC.

This clonotype was seen a few times. The chain recombines TRBV10-3 with TRBJ1-1, with 7 bases fitting TRBD1. The CDR3 loop spans 16 amino acids. The germline CDR1 and CDR2 sequences are ENHRY and SYGVKD. After removal of 1 base from V and 9 bases from J, the junction contained 14 bases not matched to a gene. The CDR3 region has the DNA TGTGCCATCAGTGAGTGGGTCGAGCGGGACAGAAGGAAAGCTTTCTTT. Translating gives CAISEWVERDRRKAFF.

This clonotype has more than one count but fewer than ten. The chain is built from TRBV10-3 and TRBJ1-4; unclear D gene. The CDR3 contains 12 residues. The germline V gene has CDR1 ENHRY and CDR2 SYGVKD. Trimming left V 4 bases short and J 5 bases short, with 5 bases between. The CDR3 nucleotides are TGTGCCATCAGTGGGACCAATGAAAAACTGTTTTTT. Its translation: CAISGTNEKLFF.

The chain has TRBV5-1 and TRBJ2-3; TRBD1 agrees at 9 bases. Trimming cost V 4 bases and J 4 bases; bases outside gene matches: 7. The CDR3 extends over 15 amino acids. CDR1 SGHRS and CDR2 YFSETQ come from the germline V gene. CDR3 amino acids: CASSQDRGPPDTQYF. DNA of the CDR3: TGCGCCAGCAGCCAGGACAGGGGACCGCCAGATACGCAGTATTTT.

This clonotype has a handful of counts. The chain couples TRBV20-1 to TRBJ2-5; 10 positions match TRBD2. Trimming cost V 1 base and J 1 base; bases outside gene matches: 6. The CDR3 has 16 amino acids. Germline CDR1 DFQATT, CDR2 SNEGSKA (reference sequence). This CDR3 reads CSARGPGLALQETQYF. CDR3 nucleotides: TGCAGTGCTAGAGGTCCGGGACTAGCGCTCCAAGAGACCCAGTACTTC.

CDR3 in DNA: TGTGCCAGCACCGAGCCAGGGATTATCAATCAGCCCCAGCATTTT. Translating it yields CASTEPGIINQPQHF. The gene calls are TRBV6-1 and TRBJ1-5; a possible D gene is TRBD1 (5 bases). CDR1 is MNHNS and CDR2 is SASEGT in the germline V gene. Trimming cost V 7 bases and J 3 bases, with 16 bases left between them. The CDR3 is 15 residues long.

Turning to this clonotype: A much larger clone differs from this one at a single base, so this may be a read error. This chain joins TRBV6-2 or TRBV6-3 and TRBJ2-7, with TRBD2 matching 10 bases. The CDR3 extends over 14 amino acids. Losses at the gene ends were 6 bases for V and 7 bases for J; bases not matched to a gene: 9. CDR1 and CDR2 from the germline V gene are MNHEY and SVGEGT. The CDR3 here is CASSRGLALNEQYF. The DNA for the CDR3 is TGTGCCAGCAGCAGGGGACTAGCGCTCAATGAGCAGTACTTC.

This clonotype was seen a few times. The chain combines TRBV4-2 with TRBJ1-2; the D gene is possibly TRBD1 (5 bases). The ends were cut back, 0 bases at V and 7 bases at J, with 18 bases in the middle. This CDR3 is 16 amino acids long. Germline CDR1 reads LGHNA; CDR2 reads YNFKEQ. The CDR3 nucleotides are TGTGCCAGCAGCCAAGAGGCGGTGGGGGAAGCTAGTGGCTACACCTTC. Its translation is CASSQEAVGEASGYTF.

This chain joins TRBV7-9 and TRBJ2-7; D call uncertain. CDR3 size: 13 residues. Germline loops: CDR1 SEHNR, CDR2 FQNEAQ (reference sequence). Trimming stripped 2 bases from V and 4 bases from J, with 9 bases between. CDR3 amino acids: CASSLRVGYEQYF. CDR3 bases: TGTGCCAGCAGCTTAAGGGTCGGGTACGAGCAGTACTTC.

The V and J genes are TRBV10-3 and TRBJ1-2; 9 bases line up with TRBD1. The CDR3 sequence is 14 residues long. J lost 8 bases, V lost 0 bases, and 4 bases had no gene match. Germline V lookup: CDR1 ENHRY, CDR2 SYGVKD. CDR3 nucleotides: TGTGCCATCAGTGAGTCTACAGGGGGCGAAGGCTACACCTTC. It translates to CAISESTGGEGYTF.

This clonotype came up a few times. The V call is TRBV9, the J call TRBJ2-1; 7 bases fit TRBD1. Germline assignment: CDR1 SGDLS and CDR2 YYNGEE. This CDR3 region has 15 residues. V dropped 3 bases and J dropped 6; count of bases not matched to a gene: 9. The CDR3 sequence is CASSDSRQGGNEQFF. The CDR3 DNA reads TGTGCCAGCAGCGATTCTCGACAGGGCGGCAATGAGCAGTTCTTC. Based on the CDR3 plus reference TRBV9 and TRBJ2-1, the full variable domain is DSGVTQTPKHLITATGQRVTLRCSPRSGDLSVYWYQQSLDQGLQFLIQYYNGEERAKGNILERFSAQQFPDLHSELNLSSLELGDSALYFCASSDSRQGGNEQFFGPGTRLTVL.